This T cell receptor (beta chain) was identified during a study of T cell repertoires in cytomegalovirus infection. Study information: It can be stated that public TCR beta signatures indicated CMV infection as well as a matching HLA type.

Trimming shortened V by 6 bases and J by 3 bases, and 15 bases separated the two germline ends. This CDR3 region has 13 residues. The germline CDR1 and CDR2 sequences are SQVTM and ANQGSEA. General observations from the study: Across the ex vivo response, the dominant clonotypes were HLA-C-restricted CMV-specific TCR beta clonotypes. Based on cumulative public TCR beta family frequency, carriers of CMV plus the relevant HLA were identified.

On this clonotype itself: Its specificity is not known.

TCRdb re-called the reads through MiXCR, storing one row per CDR3 protein. The sample contains over 250,000 distinct CDR3 sequences, around 25% of which appear only once. J is TRBJ2-7 and V is TRBV29-1; no reliable D call. Sequencing was performed on PBMCs. The TCR was taken from a human donor in good health (CMV status not recorded). Some clones in this sample may be carry-over from other donors' samples. This chain's CDR3 is CSVDAETDYEQYF. In DNA, the CDR3 is TGCAGCGTGGATGCTGAAACTGACTACGAGCAGTACTTC.